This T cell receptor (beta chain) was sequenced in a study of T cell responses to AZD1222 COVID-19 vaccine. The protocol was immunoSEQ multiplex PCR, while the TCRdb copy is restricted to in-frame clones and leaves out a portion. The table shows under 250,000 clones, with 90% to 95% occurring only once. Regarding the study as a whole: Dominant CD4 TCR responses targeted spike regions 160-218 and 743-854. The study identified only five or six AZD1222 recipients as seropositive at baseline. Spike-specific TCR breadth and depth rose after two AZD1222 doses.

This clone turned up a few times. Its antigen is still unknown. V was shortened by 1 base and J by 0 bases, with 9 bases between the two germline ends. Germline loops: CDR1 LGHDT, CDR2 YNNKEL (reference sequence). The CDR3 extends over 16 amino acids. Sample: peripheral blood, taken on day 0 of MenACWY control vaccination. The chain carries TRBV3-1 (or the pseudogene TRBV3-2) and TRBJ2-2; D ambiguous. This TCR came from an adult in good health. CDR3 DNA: TGTGCCAGCAGCCAAGGCCCAGGCCCGAACACCGGGGAGCTGTTTTTT. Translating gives CASSQGPGPNTGELFF.